The source of this T cell receptor (beta chain) is a study of metastatic and nonmetastatic thyroid tumors. Findings and caveats of the study: Reportedly, malignant thyroid tumors had significantly higher TCR beta diversity than benign nodules, in blood and tumor.

Patients underwent thyroid surgery, and none had received any treatment before it. This clone turned up a few times. Antigen specificity is unknown. The CDR3 contains 16 residues. With 7 bases removed from V and 2 bases from J, the gap between germline ends came to 18 bases. TCRdb ran MiXCR on the PCR reads. The sample lists about 30,000 clones, about a third seen once, with approximately 24% in the top ten. The chain recombines TRBV12-3 or TRBV12-4 with TRBJ2-1, with TRBD1 as a possible D gene (6 bases). Sequencing was carried out using tumor tissue. This TCR came from a female donor with papillary thyroid cancer or a benign thyroid nodule (not recorded which). Some clones in this sample may be carry-over from other donors' samples. Here the CDR3 DNA reads TGTGCCAGCAATGCGGTTGACAGGAACCCCTACAATGAGCAGTTCTTC. It codes for CASNAVDRNPYNEQFF.